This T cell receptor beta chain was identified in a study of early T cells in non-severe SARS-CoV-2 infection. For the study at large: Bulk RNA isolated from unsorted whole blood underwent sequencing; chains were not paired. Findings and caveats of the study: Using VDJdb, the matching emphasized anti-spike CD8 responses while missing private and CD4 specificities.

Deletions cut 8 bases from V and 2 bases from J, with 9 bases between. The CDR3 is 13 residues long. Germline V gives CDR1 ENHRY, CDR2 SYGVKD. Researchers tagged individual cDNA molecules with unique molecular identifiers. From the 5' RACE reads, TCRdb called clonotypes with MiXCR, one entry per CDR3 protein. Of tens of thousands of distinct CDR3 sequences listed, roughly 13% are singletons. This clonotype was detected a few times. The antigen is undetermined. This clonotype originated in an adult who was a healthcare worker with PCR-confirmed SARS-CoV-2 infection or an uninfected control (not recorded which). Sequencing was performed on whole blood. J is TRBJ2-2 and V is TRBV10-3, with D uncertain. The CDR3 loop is CAIGRSNTGELFF. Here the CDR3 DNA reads TGTGCCATCGGACGGAGCAACACCGGGGAGCTGTTTTTT.